Below, 17 T cell receptor beta chains from the same sample are listed, as sequenced in a study of T-cell memory formation after mild COVID-19. Using its own MiXCR run on the 5' RACE reads, TCRdb lists one record per CDR3 protein. The repertoire holds 550,000 to 650,000 distinct CDR3 sequences, with 17% as singletons. The specimen sequenced was PBMCs or a T cell subset sorted from them (not recorded which). The receptors here all came from an adult woman who had mild COVID-19 (a few samples of this study predate the infection). Cell type and time point are not known.

The chain combines TRBV5-6 with TRBJ2-3; TRBD2 is a possible D gene (5 bases). Trimming pared 4 bases from V and 4 bases from J, leaving 13 bases between. The CDR3 length is 14 residues. The germline gives CDR1 SGHDT, CDR2 YYEEEE. The CDR3 is CASSLEIGADTQYF. The CDR3 bases are TGTGCCAGCAGCCTGGAGATCGGGGCAGATACGCAGTATTTT.

This clonotype was counted at least ten times. This chain links TRBV5-6 with TRBJ2-5; TRBD1 matches 7 bases. Trimming took 4 bases from V and 5 from J; bases not matched to a gene: 5. CDR1 and CDR2 (germline): SGHDT, YYEEEE. The CDR3 totals 13 residues. CDR3: CASSMTGWETQYF. The CDR3 region has the DNA TGTGCCAGCAGCATGACAGGGTGGGAGACCCAGTACTTC.

V usage is TRBV4-3 and J usage is TRBJ1-2; D remains unclear. Deletions cut 1 base from V and 8 bases from J, with 17 bases between. Germline-derived CDR1 and CDR2 are LGHNA and YSLEER. This CDR3 spans 15 amino acids. The CDR3 DNA sequence: TGCGCCAGCAGCCAAGGGGGTGGAGGAGTGGTGGGCTACACCTTC. Translating gives CASSQGGGGVVGYTF.

Only a few counts were recorded for this clonotype. This chain connects TRBV5-1 to TRBJ2-1; no clear D. V lost 0 bases to trimming and J lost 10 bases, with 8 bases between them. The CDR3 is 12 residues long. The germline V gene has CDR1 SGHRS and CDR2 YFSETQ. The CDR3 region has the DNA TGCGCCAGCAGCTTGGGCCGATGGGAGCAGTTCTTC. Translated: CASSLGRWEQFF.

This clonotype has a handful of counts. The genes are TRBV20-1 and TRBJ2-7; 8 bases map to TRBD2. The V gene's germline CDR1 is DFQATT and CDR2 SNEGSKA (reference sequence). This CDR3 contains 14 residues. Losses at the gene ends were 4 bases for V and 2 bases for J; bases not matched to a gene: 7. CDR3 nucleotides: TGCAGTGCTACGGGTAGCGGGATGACCTACGAGCAGTACTTC. Its translation: CSATGSGMTYEQYF.

V and J are TRBV7-9 and TRBJ1-2; D call uncertain. The CDR3 has 15 residues. Trimming took 0 bases from V and 8 from J, leaving 16 bases between them. From germline, CDR1 is SEHNR and CDR2 FQNEAQ (reference sequence). The CDR3 sequence is CASSLADGQVKGYTF. The CDR3 DNA is TGTGCCAGCAGCTTAGCGGACGGGCAGGTGAAAGGCTACACCTTC. Filled out from reference TRBV7-9 and TRBJ1-2, the complete variable domain reads DTGVSQNPRHKITKRGQNVTFRCDPISEHNRLYWYRQTLGQGPEFLTYFQNEAQLEKSRLLSDRFSAERPKGSFSTLEIQRTEQGDSAMYLCASSLADGQVKGYTFGSGTRLTVV.

This clonotype showed up just a few times. V usage is TRBV3-1 and J usage is TRBJ2-2; D may be TRBD2 (7 bases). The ends were cut back, 4 bases at V and 5 bases at J, with 20 bases in the middle. CDR1 is LGHDT and CDR2 is YNNKEL in the germline V gene (reference sequence). The CDR3 sequence is 17 residues long. The CDR3 spells CASSRFGGGGRTGELFF. CDR3 sequence (DNA): TGTGCCAGCAGCCGGTTCGGTGGGGGGGGCCGGACCGGGGAGCTGTTTTTT.

The V call is TRBV7-8, the J call TRBJ2-7, with TRBD1 as a possible D gene (6 bases). The germline V gene has CDR1 SGHVS and CDR2 FQNEAQ. The V end was cut by 5 bases, the J end by 7 bases, with 21 bases between. The CDR3 covers 15 residues. Here the CDR3 DNA reads TGTGCCAGCAGCCCCGCTGAGGGGGTAACGCGGGAGCAGTACGTC. The encoded protein is CASSPAEGVTREQYV.

Only a few counts were recorded for this clonotype. The V gene is TRBV11-3, the J gene TRBJ1-2, with 7 bases that match TRBD1. J gave up 4 bases and V 5 bases, and 10 bases lay outside the gene matches. The CDR3 consists of 15 residues. CDR1 and CDR2 from the germline V gene are SGHNT and YENEEA. The CDR3 bases are TGTGCCAGCAGCCAGAGACAGGGATCGGGCTATGGCTACACCTTC. Its protein product is CASSQRQGSGYGYTF.

This clonotype occurred a few times. The chain couples TRBV6-6 to TRBJ1-6; D is perhaps TRBD1 (5 bases). The V gene lost 3 bases and the J gene lost 3 bases, with 15 bases spanning the gap. Germline values: CDR1 MNHNY, CDR2 SVGAGI (reference sequence). The CDR3 totals 17 residues. CDR3 protein: CASSYVPIQGYNSPLHF. The CDR3 nucleotides read TGTGCCAGCAGTTATGTCCCGATTCAGGGCTATAATTCACCCCTCCACTTT.

This sequence joins TRBV7-3 and TRBJ2-5, with a tentative D call TRBD2 (7 bases). CDR1 and CDR2 from the germline V gene are SGHTA and FQGTGA. This CDR3 has 15 residues. V lost 4 bases to trimming and J lost 5 bases, with 17 bases between them. DNA for the CDR3: TGTGCCAGCAGCTCGGGCGGGGGCGCCTTGGAGACCCAGTACTTC. It translates to CASSSGGGALETQYF.

This rearrangement joins TRBV6-2 or TRBV6-3 to TRBJ2-7; TRBD2 agrees at 15 bases. Germline trimming cut 6 bases from V and 3 bases from J; bases unmatched to any gene: 12. Germline CDR1 MNHEY, CDR2 SVGEGT. CDR3 size: 18 residues. The CDR3 here is CASSRGLAGGSGRYEQYF. The CDR3 DNA reads as TGTGCCAGCAGCCGTGGACTAGCGGGAGGGAGCGGACGCTACGAGCAGTACTTC.

The chain couples TRBV20-1 to TRBJ2-7, with 10 bases matching TRBD1. After removal of 3 bases from V and 0 bases from J, the junction contained 2 bases not matched to a gene. The CDR3 is 14 residues long. CDR1 is DFQATT, CDR2 SNEGSKA, per germline (reference sequence). The CDR3 DNA reads as TGCAGTGCTAGGGGACAGGGGAGCTCCTACGAGCAGTACTTC. Its protein is CSARGQGSSYEQYF.

A few counts support this clonotype. The gene calls are TRBV7-2 and TRBJ1-1, with TRBD1 as a possible D gene (6 bases). Per the germline V gene, CDR1 is SGHTA and CDR2 is FQGNSA. The CDR3 totals 13 residues. V was cut by 5 bases and J by 8 bases, with 15 bases left in between. The CDR3 DNA reads as TGTGCCAGCAGCCTACCGCAGGGGTTCGAAGCTTTCTTT. Its protein product is CASSLPQGFEAFF.

This clonotype has more than one count but fewer than ten. The gene calls are TRBV6-5 and TRBJ2-5; D perhaps matches TRBD1 (6 bases). Germline assignment: CDR1 MNHEY and CDR2 SVGAGI. The V end lost 5 bases, the J end lost 4 bases, and 11 bases lay between the germline ends. This CDR3 contains 13 residues. CDR3 region: CASSDMTGETQYF. CDR3 sequence (DNA): TGTGCCAGCAGTGACATGACAGGAGAGACCCAGTACTTC.

The chain employs TRBV7-9 and TRBJ2-7; 7 nucleotides match TRBD2. This CDR3 is built from 15 residues. CDR1 and CDR2 from the germline V gene are SEHNR and FQNEAQ (reference sequence). J was trimmed by 3 bases and V by 1 base; bases with no gene match: 6. The CDR3 DNA follows: TGTGCCAGCAGCTTAGGCCCCTCGGGGGGCTACGAGCAGTACTTC. Its protein product is CASSLGPSGGYEQYF.

The chain has TRBV20-1 and TRBJ2-1, with D possibly TRBD1 on 6 matching bases. Germline loops: CDR1 DFQATT, CDR2 SNEGSKA (reference sequence). V was shortened by 3 bases and J by 6 bases, with 9 bases between the two germline ends. This CDR3 contains 12 residues. The CDR3 loop is CSASVGGNEQFF. Written as DNA, the CDR3 is TGCAGTGCTAGTGTAGGGGGCAATGAGCAGTTCTTC.